At least ten counts were recorded for the clone carrying this TCR beta chain. As yet, its antigen is unknown. This sample is part of a study of tumor-infiltrating lymphocytes in primary liver carcinoma. As for the study in general: Between about 4 and 11 cm across, the tumors were all of stage T1-T3 N0M0. Whole-study findings and limits: The top-250-clone fraction was significantly higher in tumors than in blood (p = 0.039).

The tissue used was unsorted bulk material of about 19-33 mg. RNA and DNA were co-extracted from it with the AllPrep DNA/RNA mini kit. Chronic HBV infection affected patients, none of whom had received treatment. From roughly 500 ng total RNA, TCR beta cDNA was generated with a primer in the constant region. For TCR beta, libraries were produced by three nested multiplex PCR rounds using slightly modified ARM-PCR. Investigators reported that the first two PCR rounds, at 9 to 11 cycles each, used TRBV1-TRBV30 forward primers with a C-beta reverse primer. Each CDR3 protein gets one entry after TCRdb re-called the multiplex PCR reads with MiXCR. Among more than 100,000 distinct CDR3 sequences listed, 50% to 65% were seen once. Germline trimming cut 3 bases from V and 5 bases from J; bases unmatched to any gene: 5. Germline CDR1 and CDR2: SQVTM and ANQGSEA. The CDR3 totals 14 residues.

The sequence was obtained from an older woman with primary liver carcinoma and hepatitis B virus infection. J is TRBJ1-1 and V is TRBV29-1; 11 nucleotides align to TRBD1. The sequenced material came from liver tumor tissue from sampling region 1. Subset of the sample: tumor region T1, superior pole. The CDR3 loop is CSVEGGQGATEAFF. Here the CDR3 DNA reads TGCAGCGTTGAGGGCGGACAGGGGGCAACTGAAGCTTTCTTT.